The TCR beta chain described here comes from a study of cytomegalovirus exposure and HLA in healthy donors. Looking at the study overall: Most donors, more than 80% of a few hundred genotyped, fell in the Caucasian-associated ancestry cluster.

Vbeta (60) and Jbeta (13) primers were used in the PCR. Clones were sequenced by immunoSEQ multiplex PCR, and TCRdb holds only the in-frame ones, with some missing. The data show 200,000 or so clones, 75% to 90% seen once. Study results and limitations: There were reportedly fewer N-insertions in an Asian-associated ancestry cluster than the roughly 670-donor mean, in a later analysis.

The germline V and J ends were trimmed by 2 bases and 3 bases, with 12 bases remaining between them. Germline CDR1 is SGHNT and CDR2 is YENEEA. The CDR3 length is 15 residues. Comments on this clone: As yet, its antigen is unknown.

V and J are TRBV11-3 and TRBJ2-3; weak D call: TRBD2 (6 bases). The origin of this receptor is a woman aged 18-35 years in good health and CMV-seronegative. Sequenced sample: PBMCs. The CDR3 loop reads CASSLRGWGTDTQYF. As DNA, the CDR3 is TGTGCCAGCAGCTTACGGGGGTGGGGAACAGATACGCAGTATTTT.